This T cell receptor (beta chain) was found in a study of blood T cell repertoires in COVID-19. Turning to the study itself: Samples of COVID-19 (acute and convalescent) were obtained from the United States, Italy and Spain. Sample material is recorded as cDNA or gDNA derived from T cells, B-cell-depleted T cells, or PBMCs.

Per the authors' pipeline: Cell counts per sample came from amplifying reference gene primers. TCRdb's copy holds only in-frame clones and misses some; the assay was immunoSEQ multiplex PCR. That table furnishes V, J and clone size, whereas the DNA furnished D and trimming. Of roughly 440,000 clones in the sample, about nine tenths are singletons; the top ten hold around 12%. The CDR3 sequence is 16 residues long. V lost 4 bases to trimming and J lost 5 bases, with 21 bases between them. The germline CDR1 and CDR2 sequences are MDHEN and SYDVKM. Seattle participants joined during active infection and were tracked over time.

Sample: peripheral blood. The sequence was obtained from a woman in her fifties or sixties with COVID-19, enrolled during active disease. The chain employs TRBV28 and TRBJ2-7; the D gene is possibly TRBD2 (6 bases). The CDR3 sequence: CASSSPSGEGLHEQYF. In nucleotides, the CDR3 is TGTGCCAGCAGTTCCCCCTCGGGAGAGGGTCTGCACGAGCAGTACTTC. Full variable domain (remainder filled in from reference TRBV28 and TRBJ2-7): DVKVTQSSRYLVKRTGEKVFLECVQDMDHENMFWYRQDPGLGLRLIYFSYDVKMKEKGDIPEGYSVSREKKERFSLILESASTNQTSMYLCASSSPSGEGLHEQYFGPGTRLTVT.